This passage covers 4 T cell receptor beta chains from one sample sequenced in a study of blood T cell repertoires in COVID-19 (dated by TCRdb to 2020 to 2022). The receptor library was made with the immunoSEQ multiplex PCR assay. TCRdb provides this immuneACCESS table in a form limited to in-frame rearrangements. Some clones are lacking; in checked studies, under half of them reflect an unresolved V gene, and why the rest are absent is not known. Present in this sample are 150,000 or so clones, roughly 88% of which were seen just once. The ten top clones hold approximately 0.63% of the sample. The sequenced sample was peripheral blood. These receptors were taken from a man between 60 and 75 years old with COVID-19, enrolled during active disease.

The V gene is TRBV7-2, the J gene TRBJ1-2, with 9 bases that match TRBD1. The CDR3 has 15 amino acids. Germline assignment: CDR1 SGHTA and CDR2 FQGNSA. Trimming took 3 bases from V and 7 from J; bases not matched to a gene: 9. As DNA, the CDR3 is TGTGCCAGCAGCTTCTGGAGACAGGGGGTGTCTGGCTACACCTTC. Amino acids: CASSFWRQGVSGYTF.

The chain employs TRBV11-2 and TRBJ1-5; 7 bases fit TRBD1. The germline CDR1 and CDR2 sequences are SGHAT and FQNNGV. This CDR3 region has 17 residues. The V gene end was trimmed by 1 base and the J gene end by 7 bases; junction bases not matched to a gene: 13. CDR3 DNA: TGTGCCAGCAGCTTAGTGGGTGGACACAGGGGTGAACAGCCCCAGCATTTT. Its protein product is CASSLVGGHRGEQPQHF.

In nucleotides, the CDR3 is TGTGCCAGCAGCGTAGGCCCGGCGGGTGGGGCCAACGTCCTGACTTTC. Protein: CASSVGPAGGANVLTF. This chain joins TRBV9 and TRBJ2-6; D possibly corresponds to TRBD2 (5 bases). The V gene lost 0 bases and the J gene lost 3 bases, with 10 bases spanning the gap. Germline CDR1 reads SGDLS; CDR2 reads YYNGEE. The CDR3 is 16 residues long.

The chain links TRBV7-9 to TRBJ2-7; D gene uncertain. V was trimmed by 0 bases and J by 1 base, leaving 7 bases between them. The germline CDR1 and CDR2 sequences are SEHNR and FQNEAQ (reference sequence). The CDR3 runs 14 residues. In DNA, the CDR3 is TGTGCCAGCAGCTTAGCAGCAAGTTCCTACGAGCAGTACTTC. Translated: CASSLAASSYEQYF.